This T cell receptor (beta chain) was captured in a study of T cell repertoires in cytomegalovirus infection (dated by TCRdb to the late 2010s). In the study overall: Donor HLA type was relevant to the analysis, because carriage of CMV infection together with the matching HLA type was indicated by public TCR beta signatures.

Sequencer: Illumina HiSeq 1500. TCRdb's own reprocessing of the public reads used fastp at Q25 and MiXCR and kept productive beta chains. When rows share a CDR3 protein, they turn into one entry using the most common DNA and genes. For this sample the table gives about 150,000 distinct CDR3 sequences, of which around a quarter were detected only once. The ten most abundant clones make up approximately 11% of the sample. As for this clonotype: What antigen it recognizes has not been identified. Base qualities are missing; no much larger clone stands one base away.

The CDR3 measures 14 amino acids from cysteine to phenylalanine. Only the CDR3 portion is preserved as DNA: 42 bases, with reading frame beginning at the first base. Trimming costs V 4 bases and J 2 bases, and their ends lie 9 bases apart. Beyond this particular receptor, the publication reports: In both this cohort and an independent roughly 400-donor cohort, the cumulative frequency of public TCR beta family members distinguished carriers of CMV infection plus the relevant HLA type. In the ex vivo response, HLA-C-restricted CMV-specific TCR beta clonotypes were dominant, and in two of eight donors the single most frequent clonotype came from this HLA-C-restricted group.

The clonotype comes from a human donor in good health (CMV status not recorded). Some clones in this sample may be carry-over from other donors' samples. Source material: PBMCs. The chain joins TRBV12-3 or TRBV12-4 to TRBJ1-3; possibly the D gene is TRBD1, per 6 matching bases. Read as DNA, the sequence is TGTGCCAGCAGTTACAGGGAACCTGGAAACACCATATATTTT. This is translated as CASSYREPGNTIYF.